These 21 T cell receptor beta chains were all obtained from the same sample, sequenced in a study of T-cell reconstitution after alpha-beta-depleted transplantation in children. Construction of the TCRbeta library involved unique molecular identifiers. MiXCR, applied by TCRdb to the PCR reads, yields one record per CDR3 protein. Found here are 900,000 or so distinct CDR3 sequences, 16% of them singletons; the top ten hold about 5%. The sequenced sample was PBMCs, mostly from graft donor cells, obtained 360 days after TCRalphabeta/CD19-depleted stem cell transplant. The receptor source for this set is a male patient younger than 18 who had a stem cell transplant for acute lymphoblastic leukemia, so the T cells may come from the graft donor.

CDR3 protein: CSVVIGPTYEQYF. For the CDR3, the DNA is TGCAGCGTTGTTATAGGGCCCACCTACGAGCAGTACTTC. The rearrangement links TRBV29-1 to TRBJ2-7, with D uncertain. This CDR3 is built from 13 residues. Trimming removed 4 bases from V and 2 bases from J, with 12 bases in between. Germline V gene data show CDR1 as SQVTM and CDR2 as ANQGSEA.

This clonotype was observed a handful of times. The V gene is TRBV3-1, the J gene TRBJ2-5; 13 nucleotides line up with TRBD2. Looked up from germline, CDR1 is LGHDT and CDR2 is YNNKEL (reference sequence). V trimming: 2 bases; J trimming: 4 bases; junction bases outside the gene matches: 10. The length of the CDR3 is 18 residues. CDR3 protein: CASSQKTSGRARGETQYF. DNA of the CDR3: TGTGCCAGCAGCCAAAAAACTAGCGGGAGGGCCAGGGGAGAGACCCAGTACTTC.

The rearrangement joins TRBV5-1 to TRBJ1-6; 7 bases fit TRBD1. In germline, CDR1 is SGHRS, CDR2 YFSETQ. With 2 bases clipped from V and 8 bases from J, the junction kept 10 bases outside the gene matches. The CDR3 runs to 16 residues. The DNA of the CDR3 is TGCGCCAGCAGCTTCCAGACAGGGAGACTCGATTCACCCCTCCACTTT. Protein: CASSFQTGRLDSPLHF. The full variable domain, in which reference TRBV5-1 and TRBJ1-6 provide the parts outside the CDR3, is KAGVTQTPRYLIKTRGQQVTLSCSPISGHRSVSWYQQTPGQGLQFLFEYFSETQRNKGNFPGRFSGRQFSNSRSEMNVSTLELGDSALYLCASSFQTGRLDSPLHFGNGTRLTVT.

This clonotype was found a few times. The chain links TRBV29-1 to TRBJ2-7; no reliable D call. CDR1 is SQVTM and CDR2 is ANQGSEA in the germline V gene. Trimming shortened V by 4 bases and J by 2 bases, and 18 bases separated the two germline ends. The CDR3 loop spans 15 amino acids. The CDR3 nucleotides are TGCAGCGTTGGGGCCCCTGCGCGAGGAACCTACGAGCAGTACTTC. Translating gives CSVGAPARGTYEQYF.

This clonotype has just a few counts. The CDR3 spells CSEEGTDSPLHF. CDR3 DNA: TGCAGCGAAGAGGGGACGGATTCACCCCTCCACTTT. This sequence joins TRBV29-1 and TRBJ1-6, with D possibly being TRBD1 (5 bases). Germline V gives CDR1 SQVTM, CDR2 ANQGSEA. This CDR3 region has 12 residues. Trimming stripped 7 bases from V and 8 bases from J, with 12 bases between.

The chain couples TRBV24-1 to TRBJ2-2, with 9 bases aligning to TRBD1. This CDR3 has 16 amino acids. Trimming removed 2 bases from V and 5 bases from J; junction bases left unmatched: 5. CDR1 KGHDR and CDR2 SFDVKD come from the germline V gene. In DNA, the CDR3 is TGTGCCACCAGTGATTCTGGACAGGGGTGGACCGGGGAGCTGTTTTTT. Translation: CATSDSGQGWTGELFF.

There are a few counts of this clonotype. The rearrangement links TRBV20-1 to TRBJ1-2; D is ambiguous. Germline CDR1 reads DFQATT; CDR2 reads SNEGSKA (reference sequence). The CDR3 loop spans 17 amino acids. V was trimmed by 4 bases and J by 4 bases, leaving 25 bases between them. The CDR3 DNA sequence: TGCAGTGCTATTTTGGCAAAGTATGGAACATCGCGCTATGGCTACACCTTC. It codes for CSAILAKYGTSRYGYTF.

This clonotype has just a few counts. The chain recombines TRBV5-4 with TRBJ2-3; D gene unclear. This CDR3 region has 15 residues. Trimming took off 1 base at V and 1 base at J, with 10 bases between the two ends. The V gene's germline CDR1 is SGHNT and CDR2 YYREEE (reference sequence). As DNA, the CDR3 is TGTGCCAGCAGCTTGATGGTACGTGGCACAGATACGCAGTATTTT. This sequence encodes CASSLMVRGTDTQYF.

The chain uses TRBV5-1 and TRBJ2-3, with D hard to call. This CDR3 is built from 12 residues. V lost 5 bases and J 6 bases, leaving 10 bases between the germline ends. Per germline, CDR1 SGHRS and CDR2 YFSETQ. CDR3 sequence: CASRPETDTQYF. Written as DNA, the CDR3 is TGCGCCAGCAGGCCCGAAACGGATACGCAGTATTTT.

This clonotype appeared many times. The CDR3 DNA is TGTGCCAGCAGCACCACAGGGTATGGCTACACCTTC. Its protein is CASSTTGYGYTF. The chain is built from TRBV7-6 and TRBJ1-2; D might be TRBD1 (6 bases). CDR3 size: 12 residues. Per germline, CDR1 SGHVS and CDR2 FNYEAQ. Trimming left V 5 bases short and J 5 bases short, with 9 bases between.

CDR3 in amino acids: CSGAVVAGLGGDTQYF. CDR3 DNA sequence: TGCAGCGGCGCGGTGGTAGCGGGTCTTGGAGGAGATACGCAGTATTTT. The V gene is TRBV29-1, the J gene TRBJ2-3; TRBD2 aligns across 7 bases. Germline V gene lookup returns CDR1 SQVTM and CDR2 ANQGSEA. The V segment lost 7 bases and the J segment 5 bases; nucleotides outside the gene matches: 18. This CDR3 has 16 amino acids.

This chain joins TRBV3-1 and TRBJ2-1, with 9 bases fitting TRBD2. Germline trimming cut 0 bases from V and 7 bases from J; bases unmatched to any gene: 10. Germline values: CDR1 LGHDT, CDR2 YNNKEL (reference sequence). This CDR3 spans 17 amino acids. CDR3 nucleotides: TGTGCCAGCAGCCAAGAGCCGGCGGGAGGGCCAGGGAATGAGCAGTTCTTC. It yields the protein CASSQEPAGGPGNEQFF.

The V call is TRBV29-1, the J call TRBJ2-3; no clear D gene. Germline CDR1 SQVTM, CDR2 ANQGSEA. The V gene lost 6 bases and the J gene lost 4 bases, with 17 bases spanning the gap. CDR3 size: 14 residues. The CDR3 here is CSVAPGVWADTQYF. CDR3 coding DNA: TGCAGCGTCGCCCCGGGCGTATGGGCAGATACGCAGTATTTT.

This clonotype has just a few counts. The CDR3 region is CATLWGLLSYNEQFF. The CDR3 nucleotides are TGTGCCACCCTCTGGGGACTCCTCTCCTACAATGAGCAGTTCTTC. This chain links TRBV6-5 with TRBJ2-1; a possible D gene is TRBD2 (6 bases). The CDR3 runs to 15 residues. The V gene's germline CDR1 is MNHEY and CDR2 SVGAGI. The ends were cut back, 10 bases at V and 0 bases at J, with 16 bases in the middle.

About this clonotype itself: Because the CDR3 is missing its conserved closing phenylalanine or tryptophan, this is likely a read error. The V gene is TRBV12-3 or TRBV12-4, the J gene TRBJ2-7; TRBD1 is a possible D gene (6 bases). Trimming pared 2 bases from V and 1 base from J, leaving 6 bases between. The CDR3 runs to 13 residues. CDR3 in DNA: TGTGCCAGCAGTTTACAGGGGTCCTACGAGCAGTACTAC. It encodes CASSLQGSYEQYY.

This clonotype was counted ten times or more. This sequence joins TRBV20-1 and TRBJ1-2; D uncertain. The germline V and J ends were trimmed by 7 bases and 1 base, with 10 bases remaining between them. CDR1 is DFQATT, CDR2 SNEGSKA, per germline (reference sequence). This CDR3 comprises 12 residues. The chain's CDR3 is CSEWGDNYGYTF. The CDR3 region has the DNA TGCAGTGAATGGGGTGATAACTATGGCTACACCTTC.

The chain carries TRBV2 and TRBJ2-7, with TRBD1 identical over 7 bases. The CDR3 is made up of 13 amino acids. J was trimmed by 0 bases and V by 7 bases; bases with no gene match: 3. Germline V gene sequence: CDR1 SNHLY, CDR2 FYNNEI. CDR3 in amino acids: CASTGQSSYEQYF. The CDR3 nucleotides read TGTGCCAGCACGGGACAGAGCTCCTACGAGCAGTACTTC.

This clonotype was seen more than once but under ten times. The chain recombines TRBV7-3 with TRBJ1-1; TRBD1 matches at 8 bases. There are 16 residues in the CDR3. Trimming at V came to 1 base and at J to 7 bases, leaving 11 bases not matched to a gene. Germline CDR1 is SGHTA and CDR2 is FQGTGA. The CDR3 coding sequence is TGTGCCAGCAGCTTAATAGGGGGGACAGGAAGGGGTGAAGCTTTCTTT. Protein sequence: CASSLIGGTGRGEAFF.

In its sample, this clonotype was seen a few times. The gene calls are TRBV7-3 and TRBJ2-1, with TRBD2 matching over 15 bases. V shed 5 bases, J shed 8 bases, and the junction held 10 bases outside the gene matches. The CDR3 loop spans 17 amino acids. Germline-derived CDR1 and CDR2 are SGHTA and FQGTGA. This chain's CDR3 is CASSRIPGLAGGHEQFF. The CDR3 nucleotides read TGTGCCAGCAGCCGAATTCCGGGACTAGCGGGAGGACATGAGCAGTTCTTC.

This chain uses TRBV4-1 with TRBJ2-1; the match to TRBD2 covers 14 bases. CDR3 length equals 16 residues. The ends lost 1 base at V and 8 bases at J; junction bases unmatched: 4. The germline gives CDR1 MGHRA, CDR2 YSYEKL. The CDR3 nucleotides are TGCGCCAGCAGCCAAGGTACGGGACTAGCGGGAGATGAGCAGTTCTTC. This codes for CASSQGTGLAGDEQFF.

The CDR3 spells CASSSWGREKSEQFF. As DNA, the CDR3 is TGTGCCAGCAGTTCCTGGGGGCGGGAGAAGTCTGAGCAGTTCTTC. The chain carries TRBV6-5 and TRBJ2-1; perhaps TRBD2 as D (7 bases). The CDR3 loop spans 15 amino acids. In germline, CDR1 is MNHEY, CDR2 SVGAGI. V was pared by 4 bases and J by 9 bases, with 19 bases between.